These 16 T cell receptor beta chains originate from one sample sequenced in a study of metastatic and nonmetastatic thyroid tumors (dated by TCRdb to between 2020 and 2021). No patient had received any treatment before thyroid surgery. Library method: PCR. The run used an Illumina HiSeq 4000. Clones were called with MiXCR by TCRdb after fastp trimmed the public reads at Q25, and only in-frame beta chains were retained. Recorded for this sample are roughly 30,000 clones; 20% to 25% of them occurred a single time. The ten biggest clones cover about 15% of the sample. The sequenced sample consisted of blood. The receptors were gathered from a female donor with papillary thyroid cancer or a benign thyroid nodule (not recorded which). Some clones in this sample may be carry-over from other donors' samples.

This clone is labeled as medium-sized. V usage is TRBV27 and J usage is TRBJ2-7; the match to TRBD2 covers 7 bases. Trimming took 5 bases from V and 2 from J; bases not matched to a gene: 9. Per the germline V gene, CDR1 is MNHEY and CDR2 is SMNVEV (reference sequence). This CDR3 is built from 15 residues. DNA of the CDR3: TGTGCCAGCAGTCCCCTAGCGGAAGGGGCCTACGAGCAGTACTTC. This translates into CASSPLAEGAYEQYF.

This clone occurred many times. The V gene is TRBV24-1, the J gene TRBJ1-4, with TRBD1 identical over 9 bases. V shed 4 bases and J 7 bases; nucleotides not matched to a gene: 3. Germline assignment: CDR1 KGHDR and CDR2 SFDVKD. This CDR3 contains 14 residues. CDR3 sequence: CATSEGTGSEKLFF. CDR3 nucleotide sequence: TGTGCCACCAGTGAGGGGACAGGGAGTGAAAAACTGTTTTTT.

There are a few counts of this clone. The chain links TRBV6-6 to TRBJ1-1; 9 nucleotides align to TRBD1. Looked up from germline, CDR1 is MNHNY and CDR2 is SVGAGI (reference sequence). This CDR3 has 16 amino acids. V shed 2 bases and J 4 bases; nucleotides not matched to a gene: 8. The CDR3 DNA sequence: TGTGCCAGCAGTTACGGGACCAGACAGGGGGGCACTGAAGCTTTCTTT. Protein sequence: CASSYGTRQGGTEAFF.

This clone was recorded at least ten times. The CDR3 loop reads CATRGESYEQYF. The CDR3 nucleotides are TGTGCCACGAGGGGGGAGTCCTACGAGCAGTACTTC. This chain joins TRBV4-2 and TRBJ2-7, with D perhaps matching TRBD1 or TRBD2 (6 bases each). Deletions cut 10 bases from V and 1 base from J, with 11 bases between. Germline V lookup: CDR1 LGHNA, CDR2 YNFKEQ. The CDR3 extends over 12 amino acids.

Concerning this clone itself: A much larger clone sits a single nucleotide away, making a read error possible. The chain employs TRBV5-8 and TRBJ1-3; D gene uncertain. Germline V gives CDR1 SGHTS, CDR2 YDEGEE. Between the trimmed V and J ends, which lost 4 bases and 7 bases, there was a span of 9 bases. The CDR3 is made up of 12 amino acids. CDR3 region: CASSRISNTIYF. CDR3 bases: TGTGCCAGCAGCCGAATCTCCAACACCATATATTTT.

This clone was counted ten times or more. An end of the junction differs from the germline gene, which may be a read error. The same CDR3 also results from other DNA sequences found in this sample. V and J are TRBV7-9 and TRBJ2-7; D is possibly TRBD2 (5 bases). The CDR3 runs 13 residues. In germline, CDR1 is SEHNR, CDR2 FQNEAQ (reference sequence). The CDR3 DNA reads TGCGCCAGCAGCCACCGGGACTCCTACGAGCAGTACTTC. Amino acid sequence: CASSHRDSYEQYF. The entire variable domain, with the rest obtained from reference TRBV7-9 and TRBJ2-7, is as follows: DTGVSQNPRHKITKRGQNVTFRCDPISEHNRLYWYRQTLGQGPEFLTYFQNEAQLEKSRLLSDRFSAERPKGSFSTLEIQRTEQGDSAMYLCASSHRDSYEQYFGPGTRLTVT.

The chain recombines TRBV11-1 with TRBJ2-1, with 8 bases fitting TRBD1. The V segment lost 6 bases and the J segment 2 bases; nucleotides outside the gene matches: 6. Germline V lookup: CDR1 SGHAT, CDR2 FQDESV (reference sequence). The CDR3 covers 15 residues. The CDR3, as DNA: TGTGCCAGCAGGGACACAGGGGGTCCCTACAATGAGCAGTTCTTC. This gives the protein CASRDTGGPYNEQFF.

This clone was seen ten or more times. V gene TRBV20-1 combines with J gene TRBJ2-5, with unresolved D. This CDR3 has 13 amino acids. Trimming cost V 1 base and J 5 bases, with 11 bases left between them. CDR1 and CDR2 from the germline V gene are DFQATT and SNEGSKA (reference sequence). The DNA for the CDR3 is TGCAGTGCTAGAGGGAGATTGGAGGAGACCCAGTACTTC. Its protein product is CSARGRLEETQYF.

This clone was recorded many times. The CDR3 coding sequence is TGTGCCAGCAGCGTACGAGGGAGTTGGAACACCGGGGAGCTGTTTTTT. Translation: CASSVRGSWNTGELFF. This chain connects TRBV9 to TRBJ2-2; D is perhaps TRBD2 (5 bases). Germline CDR1 is SGDLS and CDR2 is YYNGEE. Trimming shortened V by 1 base and J by 1 base, and 11 bases separated the two germline ends. The CDR3 has 16 amino acids.

The chain joins TRBV28 to TRBJ2-7, with TRBD2 identical over 7 bases. The CDR3 consists of 15 residues. The ends lost 6 bases at V and 0 bases at J; junction bases unmatched: 8. The V gene's germline CDR1 is MDHEN and CDR2 SYDVKM. CDR3: CASSRSGAASYEQYF. As DNA, the CDR3 is TGTGCCAGCAGCCGCAGCGGGGCGGCCTCCTACGAGCAGTACTTC.

As regards this clone: A much larger clone is a single base away; this may be a read error. This rearrangement joins TRBV29-1 to TRBJ2-5; TRBD1 is a possible D gene (6 bases). The CDR3 sequence is 11 residues long. Per germline, CDR1 SQVTM and CDR2 ANQGSEA. The V end lost 4 bases, the J end lost 13 bases, and 16 bases lay between the germline ends. In DNA, the CDR3 is TGCAGCGTTGCGTTTTCCGGGACATGGTACTTC. Its protein product is CSVAFSGTWYF.

The chain combines TRBV6-1 with TRBJ2-3, with no clear D. The CDR3 extends over 12 amino acids. Per the germline V gene, CDR1 is MNHNS and CDR2 is SASEGT. Trimming took off 8 bases at V and 2 bases at J, with 8 bases between the two ends. The CDR3 region is CASCEHTDTQYF. The CDR3 nucleotides are TGTGCCAGCTGCGAGCACACAGATACGCAGTATTTT.

J is TRBJ2-5 and V is TRBV6-1, with D tentatively TRBD1 or TRBD2 (5 bases each). The germline V gene encodes CDR1 MNHNS and CDR2 SASEGT. CDR3 length: 15 amino acids. Deletions cut 7 bases from V and 9 bases from J, with 24 bases between. The CDR3 reads CASTNPGTAQLAQYF. The CDR3 bases are TGTGCCAGCACTAATCCCGGGACGGCCCAGTTGGCCCAGTACTTC.

This clone was seen at least ten times. This chain links TRBV20-1 with TRBJ2-1; 10 nucleotides agree with TRBD2. The CDR3 has 14 residues. CDR1 and CDR2 (germline): DFQATT, SNEGSKA (reference sequence). V shed 4 bases, J shed 7 bases, and the junction held 7 bases outside the gene matches. This CDR3 is CSAKGLATLNEQFF. CDR3 DNA sequence: TGCAGTGCTAAGGGACTAGCGACCTTGAATGAGCAGTTCTTC.

To note about this clone: An end of the junction does not agree with germline; a read error may underlie this. Other DNA sequences from this sample encode an identical CDR3 as well. V usage is TRBV2 and J usage is TRBJ2-2, with 7 bases fitting TRBD1. This CDR3 comprises 12 residues. Looked up from germline, CDR1 is SNHLY and CDR2 is FYNNEI. The CDR3 is CASLSNTGELFF. DNA for the CDR3: TGTGCCAGCTTGTCGAACACAGGGGAGCTGTTTTTC.

This clone was counted between two and nine times. The CDR3 spells CASSYGGAPEAFF. For the CDR3, the DNA is TGTGCCAGCAGTTACGGGGGGGCCCCTGAAGCTTTCTTT. J is TRBJ1-1 and V is TRBV6-5; D perhaps matches TRBD1 (6 bases). The CDR3 totals 13 residues. V was pared by 2 bases and J by 6 bases, with 10 bases between. Per the germline V gene, CDR1 is MNHEY and CDR2 is SVGAGI.